The 5 T cell receptor beta chains listed next were all sequenced from one sample in a study of cytomegalovirus exposure and HLA in healthy donors. PCR used 60 Vbeta primers and 13 Jbeta primers. Sequenced by immunoSEQ multiplex PCR; TCRdb stores in-frame clones only, minus some. The sample has roughly 150,000 clones, 60% to 80% seen once; the top ten hold roughly 14%. Sequencing was performed on PBMCs. The receptor source for this set is a woman aged 40 to 50 in good health and CMV-seronegative.

The rearrangement uses TRBV15 and TRBJ1-1; D gene uncertain. The CDR3 consists of 15 residues. The V and J ends lost 0 bases and 2 bases respectively, with 10 bases between them. Germline V gene data show CDR1 as LNHNV and CDR2 as YYDKDF (reference sequence). The CDR3 here is CATSRDFTGNTEAFF. DNA of the CDR3: TGTGCCACCAGCAGAGATTTCACGGGAAACACTGAAGCTTTCTTT. The full variable domain, with the rest looked up from reference TRBV15 and TRBJ1-1, is DAMVIQNPRYQVTQFGKPVTLSCSQTLNHNVMYWYQQKSSQAPKLLFHYYDKDFNNEADTPDNFQSRRPNTSFCFLDIRSPGLGDTAMYLCATSRDFTGNTEAFFGQGTRLTVV.

The genes are TRBV5-6 and TRBJ1-3, with D unresolved. V was cut by 2 bases and J by 0 bases, with 12 bases left in between. The germline V gene encodes CDR1 SGHDT and CDR2 YYEEEE. The CDR3 sequence is 16 residues long. The chain's CDR3 is CASSLAVRSSGNTIYF. CDR3 sequence (DNA): TGTGCCAGCAGCTTAGCCGTAAGGAGCTCTGGAAACACCATATATTTT.

The chain recombines TRBV11-2 with TRBJ1-2; D is unresolved. The germline V and J ends were trimmed by 5 bases and 4 bases, with 23 bases remaining between them. The CDR3 length is 17 residues. The germline gives CDR1 SGHAT, CDR2 FQNNGV. In DNA form, the CDR3 reads TGTGCCAGCAGCCCATCACTGGGCGGCGGGAGTGTCTATGGCTACACCTTC. It is translated as CASSPSLGGGSVYGYTF.

The gene calls are TRBV19 and TRBJ1-2; no definite D call. Looked up from germline, CDR1 is LNHDA and CDR2 is SQIVND (reference sequence). The CDR3 covers 13 residues. V dropped 4 bases and J dropped 4 bases, with 10 bases sitting between them. In DNA form, the CDR3 reads TGTGCCAGTAGTACCCGACTCCCCTATGGCTACACCTTC. It is translated as CASSTRLPYGYTF.

This chain connects TRBV7-9 to TRBJ2-3; D perhaps matches TRBD2 (6 bases). V gave up 7 bases and J gave up 0 bases, with 14 bases separating them. CDR1 is SEHNR, CDR2 FQNEAQ, per germline (reference sequence). CDR3 length: 15 residues. CDR3 in DNA: TGTGCCAGCACCCCGGCGGGGACTAGCACAGATACGCAGTATTTT. Its translation: CASTPAGTSTDTQYF. Filled out from reference TRBV7-9 and TRBJ2-3, the complete variable domain reads DTGVSQNPRHKITKRGQNVTFRCDPISEHNRLYWYRQTLGQGPEFLTYFQNEAQLEKSRLLSDRFSAERPKGSFSTLEIQRTEQGDSAMYLCASTPAGTSTDTQYFGPGTRLTVL.